These 4 T cell receptor beta chains were sequenced from one sample in a study of CD8+ T cells in alopecia areata (dated by TCRdb to 2017 to 2018). Library generation was performed with the immunoSEQ multiplex PCR assay. For TCR sequencing, RNA was extracted from every sample and reverse transcribed into cDNA to serve as template. What TCRdb holds here is the immuneACCESS table cut down to in-frame rearrangements. Part of the clones is not present; checked against another copy, under half of the missing clones reflect an unresolved V gene, and the others are unexplained. This sample gives more than 150,000 clones in total; approximately 50% of them show up just once. The ten top clones hold about 9.4% of the sample. The intended sense of this specimen's treatment or condition label: oral pan-JAK inhibitor, 5-10 mg twice daily. Sequenced material: CD8+ T cells sorted from blood, taken around week 52, from a patient treated with tofacitinib. Receptor source: a human donor with alopecia areata.

This clone was detected only once. V is TRBV4-2 and J is TRBJ1-2; a possible D gene is TRBD1 (6 bases). The germline V gene has CDR1 LGHNA and CDR2 YNFKEQ. There are 14 residues in the CDR3. V was shortened by 1 base and J by 3 bases, with 9 bases between the two germline ends. CDR3 sequence reads: CASSQVAGDYGYTF. In DNA, the CDR3 is TGTGCCAGCAGCCAAGTTGCAGGGGACTATGGCTACACCTTC.

V and J are TRBV7-2 and TRBJ1-2, with 8 bases matching TRBD1. The germline V gene encodes CDR1 SGHTA and CDR2 FQGNSA. This CDR3 region has 15 residues. V lost 3 bases, J lost 5 bases, and 8 bases stayed unmatched. This chain's CDR3 is CASSLTRTGSYGYTF. CDR3 DNA sequence: TGTGCCAGCAGCTTGACGCGGACAGGGTCATATGGCTACACCTTC.

The chain combines TRBV29-1 with TRBJ2-5, with 7 bases lining up with TRBD2. The V gene end was trimmed by 7 bases and the J gene end by 2 bases; junction bases not matched to a gene: 4. Germline CDR1 reads SQVTM; CDR2 reads ANQGSEA. The CDR3 is 12 amino acids. In nucleotides, the CDR3 is TGCAGCGCCCACGGGGGGCAAGAGACCCAGTACTTC. Its protein product is CSAHGGQETQYF.

This chain joins TRBV11-1 and TRBJ1-1, with a tentative D call TRBD1 (6 bases). V was trimmed by 5 bases and J by 10 bases, leaving 23 bases between them. Germline values: CDR1 SGHAT, CDR2 FQDESV (reference sequence). This CDR3 comprises 15 residues. CDR3 DNA: TGTGCCAGCAGCCACCCGGTCTCCGGGGGCGCGCCAGCTTTCTTT. Translating gives CASSHPVSGGAPAFF.